This section outlines one TCR beta chain sequence together with its context. Its antigen is as yet unknown. Sampled while nominally healthy, donors likely had unrecorded immune exposures. This CDR3 region has 16 residues. The V gene end was trimmed by 2 bases and the J gene end by 4 bases; junction bases not matched to a gene: 9. The germline gives CDR1 WSHSY, CDR2 SAAADI. The data derive from a study of cytomegalovirus exposure and HLA in healthy donors. General study findings and limits: Later analysis identified a missense DCLRE1C variant that was linked to TCR beta V- and J-gene trimming. In vitro assays verified that a few CMV-associated chains recognized CMV antigens specifically. Presence/absence analyses treated sequencing depth as roughly uniform across donors.

The PCR was carried out with 60 Vbeta primers and 13 Jbeta primers. TCRdb's copy holds only in-frame clones and misses some; the assay was immunoSEQ multiplex PCR. In the table there are fewer than 250,000 clones, 70% to 75% of which are singletons. The J gene is TRBJ2-7, the V gene TRBV10-2; 9 nucleotides align to TRBD2. The sequence was collected from a woman in her thirties in good health and CMV-seropositive. Sequencing was done on a sample of PBMCs. The CDR3 loop reads CASSEGVAGARYEQYF. For the CDR3, the DNA is TGCGCCAGCAGTGAGGGGGTAGCGGGAGCACGGTACGAGCAGTACTTC.